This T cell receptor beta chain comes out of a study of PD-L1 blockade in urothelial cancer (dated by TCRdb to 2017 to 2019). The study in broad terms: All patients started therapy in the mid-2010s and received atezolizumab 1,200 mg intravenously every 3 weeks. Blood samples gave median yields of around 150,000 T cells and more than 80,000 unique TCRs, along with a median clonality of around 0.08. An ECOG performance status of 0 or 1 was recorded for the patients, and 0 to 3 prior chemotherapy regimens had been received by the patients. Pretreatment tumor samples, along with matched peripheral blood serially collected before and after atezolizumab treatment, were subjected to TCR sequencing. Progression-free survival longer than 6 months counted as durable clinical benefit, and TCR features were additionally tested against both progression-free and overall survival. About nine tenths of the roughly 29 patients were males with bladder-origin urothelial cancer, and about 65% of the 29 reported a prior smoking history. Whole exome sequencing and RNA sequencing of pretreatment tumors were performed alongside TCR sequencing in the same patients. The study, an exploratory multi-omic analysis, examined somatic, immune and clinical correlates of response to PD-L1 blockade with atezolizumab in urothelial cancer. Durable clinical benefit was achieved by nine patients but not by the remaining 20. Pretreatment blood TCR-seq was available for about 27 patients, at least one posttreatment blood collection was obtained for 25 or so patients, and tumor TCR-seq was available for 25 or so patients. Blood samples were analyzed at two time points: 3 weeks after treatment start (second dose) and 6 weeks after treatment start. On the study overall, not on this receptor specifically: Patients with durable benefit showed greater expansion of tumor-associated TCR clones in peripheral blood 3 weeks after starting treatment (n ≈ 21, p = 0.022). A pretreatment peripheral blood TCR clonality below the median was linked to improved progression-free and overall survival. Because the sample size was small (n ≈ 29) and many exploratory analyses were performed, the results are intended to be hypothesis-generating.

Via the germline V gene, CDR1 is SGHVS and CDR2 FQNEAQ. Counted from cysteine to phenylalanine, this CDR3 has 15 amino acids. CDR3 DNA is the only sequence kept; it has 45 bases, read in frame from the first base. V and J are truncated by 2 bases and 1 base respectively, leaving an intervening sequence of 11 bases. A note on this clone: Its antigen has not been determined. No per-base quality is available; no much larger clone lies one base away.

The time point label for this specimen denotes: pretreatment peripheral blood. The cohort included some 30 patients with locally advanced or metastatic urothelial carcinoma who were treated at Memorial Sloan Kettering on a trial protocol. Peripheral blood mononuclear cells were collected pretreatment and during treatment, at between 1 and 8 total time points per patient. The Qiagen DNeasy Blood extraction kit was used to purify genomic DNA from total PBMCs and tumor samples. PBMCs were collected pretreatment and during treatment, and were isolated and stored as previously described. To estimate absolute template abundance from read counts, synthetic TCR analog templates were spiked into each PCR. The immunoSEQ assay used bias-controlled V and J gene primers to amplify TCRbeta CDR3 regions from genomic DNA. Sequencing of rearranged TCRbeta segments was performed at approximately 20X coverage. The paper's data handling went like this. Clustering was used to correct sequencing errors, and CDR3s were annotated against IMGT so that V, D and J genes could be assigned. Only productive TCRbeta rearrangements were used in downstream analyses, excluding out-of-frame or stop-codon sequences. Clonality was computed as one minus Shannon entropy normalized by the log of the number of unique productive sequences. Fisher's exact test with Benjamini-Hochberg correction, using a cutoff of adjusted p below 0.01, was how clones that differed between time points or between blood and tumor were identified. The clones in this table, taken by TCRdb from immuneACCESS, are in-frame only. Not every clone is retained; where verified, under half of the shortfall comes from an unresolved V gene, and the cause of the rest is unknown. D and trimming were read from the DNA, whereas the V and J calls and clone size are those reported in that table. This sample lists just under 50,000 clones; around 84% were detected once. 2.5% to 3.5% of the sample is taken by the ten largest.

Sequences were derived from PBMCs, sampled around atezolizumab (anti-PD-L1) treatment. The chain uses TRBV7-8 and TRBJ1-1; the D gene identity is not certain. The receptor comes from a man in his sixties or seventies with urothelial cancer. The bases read TGTGCCAGCAGCTTAATCCCCGGGAGGAACACTGAAGCTTTCTTT. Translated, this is CASSLIPGRNTEAFF. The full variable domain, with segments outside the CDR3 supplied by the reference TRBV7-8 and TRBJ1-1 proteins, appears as GAGVSQSPRYKVAKRGQDVALRCDPISGHVSLFWYQQALGQGPEFLTYFQNEAQLDKSGLPSDRFFAERPEGSVSTLKIQRTQQEDSAVYLCASSLIPGRNTEAFFGQGTRLTVV.